This TCR beta chain came from a study of long-term antiretroviral therapy in people with HIV. With survey level as its setting, the immunoSEQ assay was v3.0. Sequencing was performed with immunoSEQ multiplex PCR; in TCRdb, only in-frame clones are kept and a portion is missing. The repertoire consists of around 29,000 clones, with 75% to 90% occurring once and the leading ten covering 7.5% to 10%. For each donor, at least one pre-ART and at least two post-ART PBMC samples were available. The study used samples holding roughly 0.95-11 million cryopreserved PBMC before DNA extraction. Worth noting for this clone: The antigen is undetermined.

The trim removed 2 bases at V and 2 bases at J, leaving 2 bases unmatched. From germline, CDR1 is SQVTM and CDR2 ANQGSEA. There are 13 residues in the CDR3. General study results and limits: Diversity went up after ART and still fell short of transplant donor controls. Pre-ART expanded clones dominated the repertoire at every time point.

The sequence was collected from a man aged 45 to 65 with HIV. The chain has TRBV29-1 and TRBJ2-7; 8 bases line up with TRBD1. Source: unsorted PBMCs, taken 3.2 years before starting antiretroviral therapy. Here the CDR3 reads CSVEHRGTYEQYF. The CDR3 nucleotides read TGCAGCGTTGAACACAGGGGGACCTACGAGCAGTACTTC.